This is a list of T cell receptor beta chains from one sample in a study of identical twins. TCRdb reprocessed the 5' RACE reads via MiXCR and lists one record per CDR3 protein. The sample has 450,000 or so distinct CDR3 sequences, less than 20% seen once; the top ten hold approximately 12%. Sequencing input: naive T cells sorted from blood. The receptors stem from a man over 45 in good health. Both conserved end residues are part of each CDR3. Each record gives: V gene, J gene, CDR3 protein.

TRBV5-1,TRBJ2-2,CASSHDGNTGELFF
TRBV5-1,TRBJ1-1,CASSPGTVMNTEAFF
TRBV18,TRBJ2-5,CASSLDRGAETQYF
TRBV15,TRBJ2-1,CATSRGLAGLQQFF
TRBV4-1,TRBJ1-4,CASSQSLLGEKLFF
TRBV4-1,TRBJ2-5,CASSLRDTQETQYF
TRBV20-1,TRBJ1-6,CSANDQGWGNSPLHF
TRBV6-5,TRBJ1-6,CASSYSSGEGGTYNSPLHF
TRBV12-3/TRBV12-4,TRBJ2-7,CASSYSYSYEQYF
TRBV7-6,TRBJ1-4,CASSRWGEKLFF
TRBV29-1,TRBJ2-7,CSVLRVHEQYF